A selection of T cell receptor beta chains follows, all from one sample in a study of blood T cell repertoires in COVID-19. Profiled with immunoSEQ multiplex PCR; TCRdb holds only in-frame clones, not every one. The table has 90,000 to 130,000 clones, 86% seen once. Sequencing input: peripheral blood. These TCRs come from a man aged 35 to 55 with acute or convalescent COVID-19. Each CDR3 is given with its conserved first and last residue. The D gene is left open where the match is weak. Clone size is given for some rows only: seen once, a few or many times, or a class if the clone is expanded.

v_gene	abundance	d_gene	j_gene	CDR3nt	CDR3aa
TRBV27	once	NA	TRBJ2-7	TGTGCCAGCAGGGAGCGTTACTCCTACGAGCAGTACTTC	CASRERYSYEQYF
TRBV7-9	NA	NA	TRBJ1-2	TGTGCCAGCAGCTTAGCGCAGGGTGGCTACACCTTC	CASSLAQGGYTF
TRBV10-3	NA	NA	TRBJ2-2	TGTGCCATCAGTGAAAACAGGGACGGGGAGCTGTTTTTT	CAISENRDGELFF
TRBV11-3	few	NA	TRBJ2-6	TGTGCCAGCAGCCCAACTTCTGGGGCCAACGTCCTGACTTTC	CASSPTSGANVLTF
TRBV6-1	NA	NA	TRBJ2-6	TGTGCCAGCACGGACAGCCACTCTGGGGCCAACGTCCTGACTTTC	CASTDSHSGANVLTF
TRBV30	NA	TRBD1	TRBJ1-2	TGTGCCTGGAGCCGACAGGGGATGGATGGCTACACCTTC	CAWSRQGMDGYTF
TRBV3-1/TRBV3-2	NA	NA	TRBJ2-6	TGTGCCAGCAGCCAATACGGCTCTGGGGCCAACGTCCTGACTTTC	CASSQYGSGANVLTF
TRBV11-1	NA	NA	TRBJ1-1	TGTGCCAGCAGCTTATCAGGCAATCAGAACACTGAAGCTTTCTTT	CASSLSGNQNTEAFF
TRBV11-3	NA	TRBD2	TRBJ2-1	TGTGCCAGCAGCTTAGCGGGAGGTTCGGGGGGGGAGCAGTTCTTC	CASSLAGGSGGEQFF
TRBV5-6	NA	NA	TRBJ2-3	TGTGCCAGCAGCTTGTTAGGGGAAACAGATACGCAGTATTTT	CASSLLGETDTQYF
TRBV3-1/TRBV3-2	NA	NA	TRBJ2-7	TGTGCCAGCAGCCAAGAGGGTGGCAGGGAAATCATCCACGAGCAGTACTTC	CASSQEGGREIIHEQYF
TRBV5-8	NA	TRBD1	TRBJ2-7	TGTGCCAGCAAAAACAGGGGCCCCTACGAGCAGTACTTC	CASKNRGPYEQYF
TRBV12-3/TRBV12-4	NA	NA	TRBJ2-1	TGTGCCAGCAGTTTAGATCCCTATGAGCAGTTCTTC	CASSLDPYEQFF
TRBV4-3	NA	NA	TRBJ1-6	TGCGCCAGCAGCCCGAAGACCGCCGGGGGTTCACCCCTCCACTTT	CASSPKTAGGSPLHF
TRBV29-1	once	TRBD1	TRBJ1-2	TGCAGCGCCCAACAGGGGGATGATGGCTACACCTTC	CSAQQGDDGYTF
TRBV3-1/TRBV3-2	NA	TRBD1	TRBJ1-6	TGTGCCAGCAGCCAACCCCCGACAGGGGGCTCTTCACCCCTCCACTTT	CASSQPPTGGSSPLHF
TRBV19	NA	NA	TRBJ2-7	TGTGCCAGTACCCCGGGACGGGGGACCTACGAGCAGTACTTC	CASTPGRGTYEQYF
TRBV24-1	NA	NA	TRBJ1-2	TGTGCCACCAGTGATGGACTCTATGGCTACACCTTC	CATSDGLYGYTF
TRBV6-5	NA	NA	TRBJ1-5	TGTGCCAGCTCTACACCCGCCTCCGGGACCCAGCATTTT	CASSTPASGTQHF
TRBV7-2	NA	TRBD2	TRBJ2-1	TGTGCCAGCAGCTTGTCGGGACTAGCGTCCTACAATGAGCAGTTCTTC	CASSLSGLASYNEQFF
TRBV7-2	few	NA	TRBJ1-2	TGTGCCAGCAGCAGCCCAGGGGCTTCAACTGGGGCCTATGGCTACACCTTC	CASSSPGASTGAYGYTF
TRBV6-5	NA	NA	TRBJ1-3	TGTGCCAGCAGAGACAGTCCCTCTGGAAACACCATATATTTT	CASRDSPSGNTIYF
TRBV6-4	NA	NA	TRBJ2-1	TGTGCCAGCAGTGACTCCCTGTTGTCCTCCTACAATGAGCAGTTCTTC	CASSDSLLSSYNEQFF
TRBV10-2	NA	NA	TRBJ2-7	TGCGCCACCCTGCTGGGGCCCAGCTCCTACGAGCAGTACTTC	CATLLGPSSYEQYF
TRBV30	NA	TRBD2	TRBJ2-2	TGTGCCTGGAGTGCGGATATCGGGGGGGTGGCCGGGGAGCTGTTTTTT	CAWSADIGGVAGELFF
TRBV7-3	NA	NA	TRBJ2-1	TGTGCCAGCAGCTTGACGGGGGACGTTTACAATGAGCAGTTCTTC	CASSLTGDVYNEQFF
TRBV6-5	NA	TRBD1	TRBJ1-5	TGTGCCAGCAGGGCAGGGGGTAGCAATCAGCCCCAGCATTTT	CASRAGGSNQPQHF
TRBV12-3/TRBV12-4	NA	NA	TRBJ1-2	TGTGCCAGCATCTCCGACACAATCTATGGCTACACCTTC	CASISDTIYGYTF
TRBV3-1/TRBV3-2	NA	TRBD2	TRBJ2-1	TGTGCCAGCAGGGGGACTAGCGGGAGACCGTACAATGAGCAGTTCTTC	CASRGTSGRPYNEQFF
TRBV5-6	NA	NA	TRBJ1-4	TGTGCCAGCAGCCGAGGACACGAGGATGAAAAACTGTTTTTT	CASSRGHEDEKLFF
TRBV27	NA	TRBD2	TRBJ2-1	TGTGCCAGCAGTCCAGAGTCGCGGGGACTATATCTCGATGAGCAGTTCTTC	CASSPESRGLYLDEQFF
TRBV18	NA	TRBD2	TRBJ2-5	TGTGCCAGCTCTCCAGGAGGGAGGGGAGAGACCCAGTACTTC	CASSPGGRGETQYF
TRBV5-4	once	TRBD2	TRBJ2-7	TGTGCCAGCAGCTTGGCGGGACTAGGCTTCTACGAGCAGTACTTC	CASSLAGLGFYEQYF
TRBV5-1	NA	TRBD1	TRBJ1-1	TGCGCCAGCAGCCAAGGGGGCACGGCTGAAGCTTTCTTT	CASSQGGTAEAFF
TRBV30	once	TRBD1	TRBJ1-5	TGTGCCTGGAGTGACAGGGGAATAGTAAATCAGCCCCAGCATTTT	CAWSDRGIVNQPQHF
TRBV3-1/TRBV3-2	NA	TRBD1	TRBJ1-4	TGTGCCAGCAGCCGAGCGGACAGGGGTGAAAAACTGTTTTTT	CASSRADRGEKLFF
TRBV7-9	NA	TRBD2	TRBJ2-2	TGTGCCAGCAGCTTAAGCCCCTTTCGGGGGGACACCGGGGAGCTGTTTTTT	CASSLSPFRGDTGELFF
TRBV29-1	NA	NA	TRBJ1-2	TGCAGCGTTGAGTTGGCGGGGGGCTGGAATGGCTACACCTTC	CSVELAGGWNGYTF
TRBV29-1	NA	NA	TRBJ1-1	TGCAGCGTTGCTCGGGGGGTAGACACTGAAGCTTTCTTT	CSVARGVDTEAFF
TRBV19	NA	NA	TRBJ1-5	TGTGCCAGTAGTGGCCGGACAGACAATCAGCCCCAGCATTTT	CASSGRTDNQPQHF
TRBV28	NA	TRBD2	TRBJ2-3	TGTGCCAGCAGGTCTACTAGCGGGAGAAGAGATACGCAGTATTTT	CASRSTSGRRDTQYF
TRBV4-3	NA	NA	TRBJ1-5	TGCGCCAGCAGCCAAGATCATCCGGGTGGTCAGCCCCAGCATTTT	CASSQDHPGGQPQHF
TRBV7-2	NA	TRBD1	TRBJ1-4	TGTGCCAGCAGCCCCTACCCCAACAGGGGGTATGAAAAACTGTTTTTT	CASSPYPNRGYEKLFF
TRBV3-1/TRBV3-2	NA	NA	TRBJ1-2	TGTGCCAGCAGCCAAACCTTGACAGATAACTATGGCTACACCTTC	CASSQTLTDNYGYTF
TRBV12-5	NA	TRBD1	TRBJ2-7	TGTGCTAGTGGTTCCGACAGGGCCCACGAGCAGTACTTC	CASGSDRAHEQYF
TRBV2	NA	NA	TRBJ1-5	TGTGCCAGCAGTGAAGCGCGGTCGGCGGGGCAGCCCCAGCATTTT	CASSEARSAGQPQHF
TRBV7-6	NA	NA	TRBJ2-5	TGTGCCAGCTCCCGCGGGGCCCAGTACTTC	CASSRGAQYF
TRBV14	NA	NA	TRBJ2-2	TGTGCCAGCAGCCTTACACCTGGCATCACCGGGGAGCTGTTTTTT	CASSLTPGITGELFF
TRBV18	NA	NA	TRBJ2-1	TGTGCCAGCTCACCAGGGACATTGGTCTCCTATGAGCAGTTCTTC	CASSPGTLVSYEQFF
TRBV19	NA	TRBD1	TRBJ2-2	TGTGCCAGTAGTATAGACACAGGGGGCTTTCGAACCGGGGAGCTGTTTTTT	CASSIDTGGFRTGELFF